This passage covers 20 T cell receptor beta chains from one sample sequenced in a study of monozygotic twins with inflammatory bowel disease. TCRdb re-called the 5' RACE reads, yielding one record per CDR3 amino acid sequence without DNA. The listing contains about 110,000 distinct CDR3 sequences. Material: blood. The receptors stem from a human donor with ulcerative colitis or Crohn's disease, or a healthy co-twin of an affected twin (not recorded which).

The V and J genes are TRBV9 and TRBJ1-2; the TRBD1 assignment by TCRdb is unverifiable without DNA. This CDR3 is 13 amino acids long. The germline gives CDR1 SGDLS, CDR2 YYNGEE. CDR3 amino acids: CASSSGHGYGYTF.

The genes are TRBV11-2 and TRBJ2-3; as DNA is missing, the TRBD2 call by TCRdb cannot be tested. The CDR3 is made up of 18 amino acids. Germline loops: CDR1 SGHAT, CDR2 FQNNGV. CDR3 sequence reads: CASSISSGGPTSTDTQYF.

This CDR3 is CASSLAGNTYEQYF. The chain combines TRBV7-2 with TRBJ2-7. The germline V gene encodes CDR1 SGHTA and CDR2 FQGNSA. This CDR3 has 14 amino acids.

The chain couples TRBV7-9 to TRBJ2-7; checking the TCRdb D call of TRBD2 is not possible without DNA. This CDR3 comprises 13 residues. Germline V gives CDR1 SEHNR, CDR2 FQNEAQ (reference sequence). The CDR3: CASSTSTTYEQYF. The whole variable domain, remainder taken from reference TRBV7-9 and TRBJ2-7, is DTGVSQNPRHKITKRGQNVTFRCDPISEHNRLYWYRQTLGQGPEFLTYFQNEAQLEKSRLLSDRFSAERPKGSFSTLEIQRTEQGDSAMYLCASSTSTTYEQYFGPGTRLTVT.

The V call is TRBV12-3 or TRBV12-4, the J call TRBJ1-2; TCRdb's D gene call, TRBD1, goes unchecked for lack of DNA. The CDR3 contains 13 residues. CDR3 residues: CASRPSGGRGYTF.

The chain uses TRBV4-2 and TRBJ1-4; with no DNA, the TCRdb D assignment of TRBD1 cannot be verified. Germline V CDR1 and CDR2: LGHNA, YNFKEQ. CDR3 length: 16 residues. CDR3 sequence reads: CASSQSQGGFNEKLFF.

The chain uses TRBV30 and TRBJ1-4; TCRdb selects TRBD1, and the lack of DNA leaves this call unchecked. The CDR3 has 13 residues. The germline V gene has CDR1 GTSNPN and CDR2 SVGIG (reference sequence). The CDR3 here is CAGSSGTDEKLFF.

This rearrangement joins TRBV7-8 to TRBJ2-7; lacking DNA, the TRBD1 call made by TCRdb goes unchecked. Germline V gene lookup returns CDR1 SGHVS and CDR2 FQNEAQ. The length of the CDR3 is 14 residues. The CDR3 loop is CASSDRTGAYEQYF.

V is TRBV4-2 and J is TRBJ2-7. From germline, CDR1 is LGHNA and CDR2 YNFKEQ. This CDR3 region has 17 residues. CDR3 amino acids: CASSQDLRGYISYEQYF.

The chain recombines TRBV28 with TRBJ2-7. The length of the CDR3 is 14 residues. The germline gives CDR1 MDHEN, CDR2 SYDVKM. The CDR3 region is CASSWAGSSYEQYF. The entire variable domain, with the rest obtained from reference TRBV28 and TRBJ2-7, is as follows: DVKVTQSSRYLVKRTGEKVFLECVQDMDHENMFWYRQDPGLGLRLIYFSYDVKMKEKGDIPEGYSVSREKKERFSLILESASTNQTSMYLCASSWAGSSYEQYFGPGTRLTVT.

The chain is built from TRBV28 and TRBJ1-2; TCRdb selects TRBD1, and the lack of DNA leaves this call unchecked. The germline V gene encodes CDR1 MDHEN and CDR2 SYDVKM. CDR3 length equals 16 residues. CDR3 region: CASSPPGQSPPSGYTF.

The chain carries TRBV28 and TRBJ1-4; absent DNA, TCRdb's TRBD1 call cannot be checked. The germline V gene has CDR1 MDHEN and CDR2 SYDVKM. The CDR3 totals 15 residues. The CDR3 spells CASSSLRGPNEKLFF.

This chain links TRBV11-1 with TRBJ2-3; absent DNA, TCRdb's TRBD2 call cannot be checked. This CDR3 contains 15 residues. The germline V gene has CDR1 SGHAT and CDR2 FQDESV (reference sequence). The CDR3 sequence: CASSLSASGEDTQYF.

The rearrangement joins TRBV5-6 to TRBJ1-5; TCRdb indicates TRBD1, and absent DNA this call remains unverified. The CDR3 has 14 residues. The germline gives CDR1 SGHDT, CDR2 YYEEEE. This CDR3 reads CASRRRDSSQPQHF.

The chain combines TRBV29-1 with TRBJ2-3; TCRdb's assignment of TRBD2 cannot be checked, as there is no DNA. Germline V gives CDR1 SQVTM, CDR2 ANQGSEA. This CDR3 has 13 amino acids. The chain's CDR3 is CSGMTNSRDTQYF.

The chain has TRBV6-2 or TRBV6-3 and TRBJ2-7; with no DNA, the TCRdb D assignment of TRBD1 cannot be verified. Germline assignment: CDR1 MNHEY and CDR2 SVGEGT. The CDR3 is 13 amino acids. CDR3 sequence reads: CASRTGGIYEQYF.

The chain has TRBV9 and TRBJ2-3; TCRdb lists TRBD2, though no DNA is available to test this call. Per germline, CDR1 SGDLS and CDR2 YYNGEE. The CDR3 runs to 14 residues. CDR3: CASTAGLVTDTQYF.

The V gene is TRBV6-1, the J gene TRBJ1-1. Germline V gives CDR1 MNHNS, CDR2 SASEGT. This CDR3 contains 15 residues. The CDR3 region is CASWTGPAEVTEAFF.

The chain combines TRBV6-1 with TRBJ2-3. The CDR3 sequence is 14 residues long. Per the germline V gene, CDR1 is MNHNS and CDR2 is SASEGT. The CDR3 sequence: CASSASDSADTQYF.

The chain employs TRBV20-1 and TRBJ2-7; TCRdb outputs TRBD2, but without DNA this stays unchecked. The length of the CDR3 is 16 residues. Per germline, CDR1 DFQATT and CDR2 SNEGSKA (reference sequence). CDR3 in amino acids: CTARGPRGDSSYEQYF.